Following are 9 T cell receptor beta chains from one sample sequenced in a study of beta chain features in type 1 diabetes. Sequenced material consisted of expressed TCRB transcripts (all of the isolated RNA was reverse transcribed). Repertoires were generated with immunoSEQ multiplex PCR, while TCRdb's copy carries only in-frame clones and drops some. Of about 70,000 clones listed, about 50% are singletons. General study results and limits: Significant though moderate, a shortening of TCRB CDR3s appeared in all four CD4+ subsets of Type 1 diabetes patients.

No cognate antigen is known for these TCRs. Sequencing was done on a sample of central memory CD4+ T cells from blood. All receptors come from a man aged 25-45 years with type 1 diabetes.

V gene TRBV4-1 combines with J gene TRBJ1-5, with 8 positions matching TRBD1. Germline V gene data show CDR1 as MGHRA and CDR2 as YSYEKL. V trimming: 1 base; J trimming: 2 bases; junction bases outside the gene matches: 7. The length of the CDR3 is 17 residues. The DNA for the CDR3 is TGCGCCAGCAGCCAAGGGGGATTGACAGGGGGCAATCAGCCCCAGCATTTT. This encodes CASSQGGLTGGNQPQHF.

The gene calls are TRBV10-2 and TRBJ2-1, with 7 bases lining up with TRBD1. CDR3 length equals 17 residues. V dropped 5 bases and J dropped 6; count of bases not matched to a gene: 16. The germline V gene has CDR1 WSHSY and CDR2 SAAADI. CDR3 in DNA: TGCGCCAGCAGTCGTAATACAGACAGGGCCGTTATCAATGAGCAGTTCTTC. This gives the protein CASSRNTDRAVINEQFF.

The chain combines TRBV7-9 with TRBJ2-1; 8 nucleotides match TRBD2. Looked up from germline, CDR1 is SEHNR and CDR2 is FQNEAQ (reference sequence). CDR3 length equals 16 residues. V dropped 5 bases and J dropped 1; count of bases not matched to a gene: 7. DNA of the CDR3: TGTGCCAGCAGCAGGCGACTAGCGTCTTCCTACAATGAGCAGTTCTTC. It specifies CASSRRLASSYNEQFF. The whole variable domain, filled in from reference TRBV7-9 and TRBJ2-1, reads DTGVSQNPRHKITKRGQNVTFRCDPISEHNRLYWYRQTLGQGPEFLTYFQNEAQLEKSRLLSDRFSAERPKGSFSTLEIQRTEQGDSAMYLCASSRRLASSYNEQFFGPGTRLTVL.

V and J are TRBV11-3 and TRBJ1-2; D gene unclear. CDR1 and CDR2 (germline): SGHNT, YENEEA. V gave up 4 bases and J gave up 4 bases, with 7 bases separating them. The CDR3 has 12 amino acids. The CDR3 is CASSSGVYGYTF. The CDR3 nucleotides are TGTGCCAGCAGCTCCGGAGTCTATGGCTACACCTTC.

CDR3 amino acids: CASSSTYEQYF. The CDR3 nucleotides are TGTGCCAGCAGCAGCACCTACGAGCAGTACTTC. V and J are TRBV7-8 and TRBJ2-7, with D uncertain. The CDR3 extends over 11 amino acids. The germline V and J ends were trimmed by 5 bases and 2 bases, with 4 bases remaining between them. From germline, CDR1 is SGHVS and CDR2 FQNEAQ.

This rearrangement joins TRBV5-1 to TRBJ2-7, with D tentatively TRBD1 (6 bases). V lost 5 bases, J lost 3 bases, and 9 bases lay in between. Per germline, CDR1 SGHRS and CDR2 YFSETQ. The CDR3 totals 12 residues. The CDR3 sequence: CASSRDNYEQYF. The DNA of the CDR3 is TGCGCCAGCAGTAGGGACAACTACGAGCAGTACTTC. Full variable domain (outside the CDR3, taken from reference TRBV5-1 and TRBJ2-7): KAGVTQTPRYLIKTRGQQVTLSCSPISGHRSVSWYQQTPGQGLQFLFEYFSETQRNKGNFPGRFSGRQFSNSRSEMNVSTLELGDSALYLCASSRDNYEQYFGPGTRLTVT.

CDR3 nucleotides: TGTGCCAGCAATCTTTCGGGGGACTATGGCTACACCTTC. Translating gives CASNLSGDYGYTF. The chain employs TRBV6-5 and TRBJ1-2, with D possibly TRBD1 on 5 matching bases. The V gene's germline CDR1 is MNHEY and CDR2 SVGAGI. Between the trimmed V and J ends, which lost 7 bases and 3 bases, there was a span of 12 bases. This CDR3 has 13 amino acids.

There are a few counts of this clone. The CDR3 DNA reads TGTGCCACCGGGGAGAGGGGGTGGCAGCCCCAGCATTTT. Amino acid sequence: CATGERGWQPQHF. The rearrangement links TRBV19 to TRBJ1-5; D may be TRBD1 (6 bases). This CDR3 is built from 13 residues. The germline V and J ends were trimmed by 10 bases and 7 bases, with 17 bases remaining between them. Germline CDR1 reads LNHDA; CDR2 reads SQIVND (reference sequence). Full variable domain (rest looked up from reference TRBV19 and TRBJ1-5): DGGITQSPKYLFRKEGQNVTLSCEQNLNHDAMYWYRQDPGQGLRLIYYSQIVNDFQKGDIAEGYSVSREKKESFPLTVTSAQKNPTAFYLCATGERGWQPQHFGDGTRLSIL.

The V gene is TRBV6-5, the J gene TRBJ2-1; tentative D call: TRBD2 (5 bases). Looked up from germline, CDR1 is MNHEY and CDR2 is SVGAGI. V dropped 5 bases and J dropped 0 bases, with 11 bases sitting between them. The CDR3 consists of 15 residues. The CDR3 nucleotides read TGTGCCAGCAGTCGAACGGGGAGCTCCTACAATGAGCAGTTCTTC. It translates to CASSRTGSSYNEQFF.